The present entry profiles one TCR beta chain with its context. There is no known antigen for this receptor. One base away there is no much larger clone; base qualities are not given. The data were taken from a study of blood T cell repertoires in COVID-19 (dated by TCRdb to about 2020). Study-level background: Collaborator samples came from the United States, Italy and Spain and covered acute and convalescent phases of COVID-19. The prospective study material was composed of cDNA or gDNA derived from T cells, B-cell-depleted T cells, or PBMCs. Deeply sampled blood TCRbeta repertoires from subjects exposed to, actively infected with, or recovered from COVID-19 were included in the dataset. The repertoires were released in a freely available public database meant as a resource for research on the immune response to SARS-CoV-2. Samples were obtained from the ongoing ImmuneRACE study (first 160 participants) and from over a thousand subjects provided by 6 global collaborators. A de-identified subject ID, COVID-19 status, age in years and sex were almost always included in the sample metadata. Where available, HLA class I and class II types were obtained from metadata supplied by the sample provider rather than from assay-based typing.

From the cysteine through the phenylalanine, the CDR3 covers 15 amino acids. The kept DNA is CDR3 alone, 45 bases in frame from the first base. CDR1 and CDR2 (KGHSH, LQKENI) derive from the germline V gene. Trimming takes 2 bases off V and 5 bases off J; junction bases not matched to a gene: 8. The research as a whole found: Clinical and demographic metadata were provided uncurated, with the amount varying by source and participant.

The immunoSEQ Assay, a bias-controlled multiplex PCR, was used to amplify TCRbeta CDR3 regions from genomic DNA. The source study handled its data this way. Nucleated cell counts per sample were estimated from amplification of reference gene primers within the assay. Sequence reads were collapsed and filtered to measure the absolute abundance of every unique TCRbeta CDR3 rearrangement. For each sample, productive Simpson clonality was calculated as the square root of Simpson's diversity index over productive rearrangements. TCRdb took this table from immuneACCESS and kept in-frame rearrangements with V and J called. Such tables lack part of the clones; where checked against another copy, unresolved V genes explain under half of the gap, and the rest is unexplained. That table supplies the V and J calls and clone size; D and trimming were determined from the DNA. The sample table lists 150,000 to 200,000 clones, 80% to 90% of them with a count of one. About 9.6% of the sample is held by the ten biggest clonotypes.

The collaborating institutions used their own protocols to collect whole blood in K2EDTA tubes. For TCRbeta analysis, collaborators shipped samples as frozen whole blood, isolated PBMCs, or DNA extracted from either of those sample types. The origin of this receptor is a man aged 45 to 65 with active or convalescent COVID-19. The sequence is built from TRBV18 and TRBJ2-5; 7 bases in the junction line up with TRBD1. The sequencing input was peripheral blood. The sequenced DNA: TGTGCCAGCTCACCATGGGACAGCGCGAGGGAGACCCAGTACTTC. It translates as CASSPWDSARETQYF.